This T cell receptor beta chain is from a study of T cells and Merkel cell carcinoma outcomes. Trimming left V 4 bases short and J 0 bases short, with 11 bases between. The CDR3 spans 15 residues. The germline CDR1 and CDR2 sequences are SGHRS and YFSETQ. Regarding the study as a whole: Repertoire plus T-cell density reportedly predicted Merkel cell carcinoma outcomes.

The protocol was immunoSEQ multiplex PCR, while the TCRdb copy is restricted to in-frame clones and leaves out a portion. The data hold a few thousand clones, with over 85% observed a single time. As regards this clone: Antigen unknown.

The chain joins TRBV5-1 to TRBJ2-1, with a tentative D call TRBD1 (5 bases). This receptor was identified in a human donor with Merkel cell carcinoma. Sequenced input: tumor tissue from Merkel cell carcinoma. Here the CDR3 reads CASSLGQGSYNEQFF. CDR3 coding DNA: TGCGCCAGCAGCCTAGGGCAGGGCTCCTACAATGAGCAGTTCTTC.